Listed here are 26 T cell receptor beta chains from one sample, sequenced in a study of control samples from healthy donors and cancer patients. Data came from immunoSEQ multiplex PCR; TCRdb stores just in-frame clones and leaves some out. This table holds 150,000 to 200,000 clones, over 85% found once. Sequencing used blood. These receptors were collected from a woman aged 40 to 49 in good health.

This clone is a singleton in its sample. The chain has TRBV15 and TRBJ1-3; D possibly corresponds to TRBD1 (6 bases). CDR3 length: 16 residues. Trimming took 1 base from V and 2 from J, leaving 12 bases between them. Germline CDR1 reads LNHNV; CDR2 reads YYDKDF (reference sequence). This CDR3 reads CATSRGRGGPGNTIYF. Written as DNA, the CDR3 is TGTGCCACCAGCAGAGGCAGGGGAGGACCTGGAAACACCATATATTTT.

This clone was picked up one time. The CDR3 reads CASSYGTSSYEQYF. In nucleotides, the CDR3 is TGTGCCAGCAGTTACGGGACATCTTCCTACGAGCAGTACTTC. This chain links TRBV6-2 or TRBV6-3 with TRBJ2-7; weak D call: TRBD1 (6 bases). In germline, CDR1 is MNHEY, CDR2 SVGEGT. Trimming left V 2 bases short and J 1 base short, with 9 bases between. The CDR3 loop spans 14 amino acids.

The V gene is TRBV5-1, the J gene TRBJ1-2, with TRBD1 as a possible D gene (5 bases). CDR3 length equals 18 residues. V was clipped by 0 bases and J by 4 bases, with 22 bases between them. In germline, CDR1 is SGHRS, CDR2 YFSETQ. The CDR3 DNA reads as TGCGCCAGCAGCTTGGCCACAGTGGACATGAAGCTTAGCTATGGCTACACCTTC. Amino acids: CASSLATVDMKLSYGYTF.

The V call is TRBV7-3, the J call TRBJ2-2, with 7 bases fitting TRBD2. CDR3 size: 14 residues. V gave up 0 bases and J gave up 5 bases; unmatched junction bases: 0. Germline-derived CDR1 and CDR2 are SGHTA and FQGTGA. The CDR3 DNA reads TGTGCCAGCAGCTTAACCGGGGGGACCGGGGAGCTGTTTTTT. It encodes CASSLTGGTGELFF.

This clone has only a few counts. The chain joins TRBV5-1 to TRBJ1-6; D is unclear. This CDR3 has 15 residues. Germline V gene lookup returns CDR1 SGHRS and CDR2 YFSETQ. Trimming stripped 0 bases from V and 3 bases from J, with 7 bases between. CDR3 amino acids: CASSLGPGYNSPLHF. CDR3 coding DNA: TGCGCCAGCAGCTTGGGGCCGGGCTATAATTCACCCCTCCACTTT.

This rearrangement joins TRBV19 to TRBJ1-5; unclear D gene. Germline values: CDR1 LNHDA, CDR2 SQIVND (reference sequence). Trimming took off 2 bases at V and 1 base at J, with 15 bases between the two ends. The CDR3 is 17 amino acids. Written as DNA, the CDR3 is TGTGCCAGTAGTATACCACAGCGGGTCTGGAGCAATCAGCCCCAGCATTTT. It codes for CASSIPQRVWSNQPQHF. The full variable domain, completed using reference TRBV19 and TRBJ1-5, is DGGITQSPKYLFRKEGQNVTLSCEQNLNHDAMYWYRQDPGQGLRLIYYSQIVNDFQKGDIAEGYSVSREKKESFPLTVTSAQKNPTAFYLCASSIPQRVWSNQPQHFGDGTRLSIL.

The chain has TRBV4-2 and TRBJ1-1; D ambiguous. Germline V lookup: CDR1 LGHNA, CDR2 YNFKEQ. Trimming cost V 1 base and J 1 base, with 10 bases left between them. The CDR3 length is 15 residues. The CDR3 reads CASSQVAATNTEAFF. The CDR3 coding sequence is TGTGCCAGCAGCCAAGTTGCAGCTACGAACACTGAAGCTTTCTTT.

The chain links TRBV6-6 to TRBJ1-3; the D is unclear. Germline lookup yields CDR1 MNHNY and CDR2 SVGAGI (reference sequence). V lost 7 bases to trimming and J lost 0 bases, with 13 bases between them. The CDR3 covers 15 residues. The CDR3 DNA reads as TGTGCCAGCAAGCGGGCCGGTGACTCTGGAAACACCATATATTTT. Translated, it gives CASKRAGDSGNTIYF.

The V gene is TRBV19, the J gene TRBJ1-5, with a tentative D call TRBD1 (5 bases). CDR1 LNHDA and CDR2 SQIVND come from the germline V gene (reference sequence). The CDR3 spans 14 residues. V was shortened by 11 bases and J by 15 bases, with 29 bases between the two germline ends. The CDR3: CARRPGTAERLGHF. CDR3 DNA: TGTGCCCGCCGGCCCGGGACGGCGGAGAGGTTGGGGCATTTT.

The CDR3 reads CATNGQGATNEKLFF. CDR3 sequence (DNA): TGTGCCACCAACGGACAGGGGGCAACTAATGAAAAACTGTTTTTT. The J gene is TRBJ1-4, the V gene TRBV24-1, with 10 nucleotides matching TRBD1. This CDR3 is 15 amino acids long. CDR1 and CDR2 from the germline V gene are KGHDR and SFDVKD. After removal of 8 bases from V and 0 bases from J, the junction contained 2 bases not matched to a gene.

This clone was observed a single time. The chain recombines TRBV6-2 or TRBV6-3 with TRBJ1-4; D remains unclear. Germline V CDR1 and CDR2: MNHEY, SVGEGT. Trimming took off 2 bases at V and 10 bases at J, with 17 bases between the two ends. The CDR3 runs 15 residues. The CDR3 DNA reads TGTGCCAGCAGTTACCTGCAGGACGCGGGCCGAAAACTGTTTTTT. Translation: CASSYLQDAGRKLFF.

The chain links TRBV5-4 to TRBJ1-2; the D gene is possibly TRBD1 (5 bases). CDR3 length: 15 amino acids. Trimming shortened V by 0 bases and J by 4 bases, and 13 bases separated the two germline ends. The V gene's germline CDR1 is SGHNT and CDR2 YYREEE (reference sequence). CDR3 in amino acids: CASSLEGDPVYGYTF. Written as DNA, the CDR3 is TGTGCCAGCAGCTTGGAAGGGGACCCCGTCTATGGCTACACCTTC.

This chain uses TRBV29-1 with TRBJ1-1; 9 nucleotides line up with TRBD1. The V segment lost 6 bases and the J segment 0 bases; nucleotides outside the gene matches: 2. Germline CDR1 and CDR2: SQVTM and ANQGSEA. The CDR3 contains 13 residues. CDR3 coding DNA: TGCAGCGTGGGACAGGGTGTGAACACTGAAGCTTTCTTT. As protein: CSVGQGVNTEAFF.

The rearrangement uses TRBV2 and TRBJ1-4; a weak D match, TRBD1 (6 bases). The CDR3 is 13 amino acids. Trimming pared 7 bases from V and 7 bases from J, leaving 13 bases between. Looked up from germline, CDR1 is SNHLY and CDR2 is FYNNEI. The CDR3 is CASIRGAREKLFF. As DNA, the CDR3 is TGTGCCAGCATCCGGGGGGCTCGTGAAAAACTGTTTTTT. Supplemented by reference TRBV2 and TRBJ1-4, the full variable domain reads EPEVTQTPSHQVTQMGQEVILRCVPISNHLYFYWYRQILGQKVEFLVSFYNNEISEKSEIFDDQFSVERPDGSNFTLKIRSTKLEDSAMYFCASIRGAREKLFFGSGTQLSVL.

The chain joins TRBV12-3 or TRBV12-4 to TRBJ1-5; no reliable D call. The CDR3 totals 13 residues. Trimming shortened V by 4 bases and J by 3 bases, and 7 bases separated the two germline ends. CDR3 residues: CASSWTDNQPQHF. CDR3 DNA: TGTGCCAGCAGTTGGACTGACAATCAGCCCCAGCATTTT.

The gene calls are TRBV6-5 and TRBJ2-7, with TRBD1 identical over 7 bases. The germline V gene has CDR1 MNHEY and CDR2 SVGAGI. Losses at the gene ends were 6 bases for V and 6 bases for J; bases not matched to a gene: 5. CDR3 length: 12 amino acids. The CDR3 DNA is TGTGCCAGCAGCCAATACAGGGGCGAGCAGTACTTC. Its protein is CASSQYRGEQYF.

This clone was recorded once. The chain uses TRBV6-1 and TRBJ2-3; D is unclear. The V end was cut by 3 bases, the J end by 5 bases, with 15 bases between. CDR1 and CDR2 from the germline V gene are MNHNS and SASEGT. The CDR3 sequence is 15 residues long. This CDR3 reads CASSDFGRAGDTQYF. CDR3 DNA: TGTGCCAGCAGTGATTTTGGAAGAGCTGGAGATACGCAGTATTTT.

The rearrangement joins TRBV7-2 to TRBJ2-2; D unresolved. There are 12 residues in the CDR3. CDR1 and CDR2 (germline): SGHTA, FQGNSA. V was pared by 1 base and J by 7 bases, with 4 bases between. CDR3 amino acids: CASSLGVGELFF. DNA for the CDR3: TGTGCCAGCAGCTTAGGAGTCGGGGAGCTGTTTTTT.

The DNA for the CDR3 is TGTGCCACCAGCAGAGAGGGCGGGAGGAGCACCGGGGAGCTGTTTTTT. It is translated as CATSREGGRSTGELFF. The genes are TRBV15 and TRBJ2-2; 8 bases map to TRBD2. The CDR3 sequence is 16 residues long. CDR1 is LNHNV and CDR2 is YYDKDF in the germline V gene (reference sequence). After removal of 0 bases from V and 4 bases from J, the junction contained 4 bases not matched to a gene.

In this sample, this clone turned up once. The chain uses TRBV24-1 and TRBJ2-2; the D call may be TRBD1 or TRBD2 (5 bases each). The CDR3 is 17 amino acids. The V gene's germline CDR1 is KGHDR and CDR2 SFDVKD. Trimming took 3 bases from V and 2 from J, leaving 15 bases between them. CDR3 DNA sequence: TGTGCCACCAGTGATAGTGCCTGGGGGTACAACACCGGGGAGCTGTTTTTT. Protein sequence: CATSDSAWGYNTGELFF.

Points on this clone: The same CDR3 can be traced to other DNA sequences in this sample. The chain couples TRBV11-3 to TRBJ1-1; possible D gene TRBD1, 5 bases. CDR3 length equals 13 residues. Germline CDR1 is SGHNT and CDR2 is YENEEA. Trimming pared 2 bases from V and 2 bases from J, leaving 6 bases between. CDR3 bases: TGTGCCAGCAGCTTAAGGGGCAACACTGAAGCTTTCTTT. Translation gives CASSLRGNTEAFF.

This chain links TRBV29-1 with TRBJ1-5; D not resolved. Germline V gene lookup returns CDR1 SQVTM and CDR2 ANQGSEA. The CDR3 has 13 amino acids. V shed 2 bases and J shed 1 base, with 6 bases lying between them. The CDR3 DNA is TGCAGCGTTGAATCAGCCAGCAATCAGCCCCAGCATTTT. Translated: CSVESASNQPQHF.

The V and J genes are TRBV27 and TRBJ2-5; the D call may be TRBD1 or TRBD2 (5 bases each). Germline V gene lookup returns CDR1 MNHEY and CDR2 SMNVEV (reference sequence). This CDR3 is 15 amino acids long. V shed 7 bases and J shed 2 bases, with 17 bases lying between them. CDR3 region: CASNARRETQETQYF. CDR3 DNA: TGTGCCAGCAATGCCCGCAGGGAGACTCAAGAGACCCAGTACTTC.

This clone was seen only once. CDR3 nucleotides: TGTGCCAGCAGCCGAGAGGGTCGGTTTTCCTCCTACGAGCAGTACTTC. It is translated as CASSREGRFSSYEQYF. The chain carries TRBV3-1 (or the pseudogene TRBV3-2) and TRBJ2-7; the D gene is possibly TRBD2 (5 bases). V gave up 4 bases and J gave up 0 bases, with 16 bases separating them. Germline V CDR1 and CDR2: LGHDT, YNNKEL (reference sequence). There are 16 residues in the CDR3.

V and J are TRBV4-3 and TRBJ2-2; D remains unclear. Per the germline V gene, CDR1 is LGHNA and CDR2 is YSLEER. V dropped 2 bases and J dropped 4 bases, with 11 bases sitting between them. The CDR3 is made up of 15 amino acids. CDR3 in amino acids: CASSQPRRGTGELFF. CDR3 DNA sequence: TGCGCCAGCAGCCAACCACGACGAGGCACCGGGGAGCTGTTTTTT.

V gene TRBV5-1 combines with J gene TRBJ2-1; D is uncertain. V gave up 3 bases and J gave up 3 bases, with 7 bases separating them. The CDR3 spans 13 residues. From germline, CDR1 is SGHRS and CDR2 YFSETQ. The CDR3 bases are TGCGCCAGCAGCTCCATCGGCTACAATGAGCAGTTCTTC. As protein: CASSSIGYNEQFF.